This T cell receptor beta chain was identified in a study of shared clonotypes between healthy human individuals. Only in-frame clones appear in the TCRdb table, and some are missing; sequencing was by immunoSEQ multiplex PCR. The table has about 2.2 million clones, 93% seen once. Germline V gene data show CDR1 as MNHEY and CDR2 as SVGAGI. The length of the CDR3 is 14 residues. V was shortened by 5 bases and J by 5 bases, with 16 bases between the two germline ends. CD45RO-negative, CCR7-positively selected cells formed the naive CD8 fraction, excluding terminally differentiated effector memory CD45RA+ cells.

This TCR was recovered from a man aged 18 to 29 in good health. Some clones in this sample may be carry-over from other donors' samples. The sample comprised naive CD8+ T cells from PBMCs. The chain joins TRBV6-5 to TRBJ2-7, with D perhaps TRBD1 (5 bases). The CDR3 spells CASSLDSPGDEQYF. CDR3 sequence (DNA): TGTGCCAGCAGTCTAGACAGCCCTGGGGACGAGCAGTACTTC.